This entry lists 15 T cell receptor beta chains sequenced from one sample in a study of early T cells in non-severe SARS-CoV-2 infection (dated by TCRdb to the early 2020s). The method was 5' RACE. This sample was sequenced with a NextSeq 500. TCRdb cleaned the public reads at Q25 with fastp, built clones with MiXCR and kept in-frame beta chains. All rows with the same CDR3 protein become a single entry with the most common DNA and genes. This sample gives approximately 100,000 distinct CDR3 sequences in total; approximately 11% of them show up just once. The ten most abundant clones make up roughly 4.9% of the sample. Sequenced sample: whole blood. These receptors were obtained from an adult who was a healthcare worker with PCR-confirmed SARS-CoV-2 infection or an uninfected control (not recorded which).

This rearrangement joins TRBV6-6 to TRBJ1-4; 9 bases are shared with TRBD1. Germline CDR1 MNHNY, CDR2 SVGAGI (reference sequence). This CDR3 spans 13 amino acids. V shed 5 bases, J shed 15 bases, and the junction held 10 bases outside the gene matches. The CDR3 DNA reads as TGTGCCAGCAGTACCGGACAGGGGACTCTGGTGTTTTTT. This codes for CASSTGQGTLVFF.

This clonotype was counted many times. V gene TRBV6-5 combines with J gene TRBJ1-1; D gene uncertain. This CDR3 is built from 15 residues. Germline values: CDR1 MNHEY, CDR2 SVGAGI. Trimming left V 2 bases short and J 1 base short, with 11 bases between. The CDR3, as DNA: TGTGCCAGCAGTTACACCCTAGCGGGGAACACTGAAGCTTTCTTT. It codes for CASSYTLAGNTEAFF.

V gene TRBV20-1 combines with J gene TRBJ2-1, with D possibly TRBD2 on 5 matching bases. Trimming pared 0 bases from V and 0 bases from J, leaving 9 bases between. The CDR3 sequence is 15 residues long. Germline CDR1 DFQATT, CDR2 SNEGSKA (reference sequence). This chain's CDR3 is CSARDWRNSYNEQFF. In nucleotides, the CDR3 is TGCAGTGCTAGAGATTGGAGGAACTCCTACAATGAGCAGTTCTTC.

The gene calls are TRBV18 and TRBJ2-3; 7 positions agree with TRBD1. CDR1 is KGHSH and CDR2 is LQKENI in the germline V gene. Trimming took 5 bases from V and 0 from J; bases not matched to a gene: 11. The CDR3 spans 17 residues. This CDR3 reads CASSSDRHHASTDTQYF. Written as DNA, the CDR3 is TGTGCCAGCTCATCGGACAGGCATCACGCTAGCACAGATACGCAGTATTTT.

This clonotype was observed many times. This sequence joins TRBV20-1 and TRBJ1-1; D not resolved. V shed 2 bases and J shed 11 bases, with 18 bases lying between them. The germline V gene has CDR1 DFQATT and CDR2 SNEGSKA (reference sequence). CDR3 length: 13 residues. The CDR3 protein is CSARPPAAPGAFF. As DNA, the CDR3 is TGCAGTGCTAGACCACCCGCGGCGCCTGGGGCTTTCTTT.

The V call is TRBV29-1, the J call TRBJ1-4; possible D gene TRBD1, 6 bases. The V end was cut by 7 bases, the J end by 6 bases, with 9 bases between. The CDR3 extends over 11 amino acids. CDR1 is SQVTM, CDR2 ANQGSEA, per germline. The CDR3: CSGSGDEKLFF. DNA for the CDR3: TGCAGCGGGTCAGGGGATGAAAAACTGTTTTTT.

The chain links TRBV12-3 or TRBV12-4 to TRBJ2-1; D possibly uses TRBD1 or TRBD2 (5 bases each). This CDR3 is 14 amino acids long. Trimming took off 6 bases at V and 4 bases at J, with 13 bases between the two ends. CDR3: CASSSGTLYNEQFF. For the CDR3, the DNA is TGTGCCAGCAGCTCCGGGACCCTATACAATGAGCAGTTCTTC.

This clonotype showed up many times. The chain employs TRBV7-8 and TRBJ2-7, with a weak D call TRBD1 (6 bases). The CDR3 contains 15 residues. V shed 0 bases and J shed 6 bases, with 15 bases lying between them. The germline V gene encodes CDR1 SGHVS and CDR2 FQNEAQ. The CDR3: CASSLAAQGPLEQYF. CDR3 nucleotide sequence: TGTGCCAGCAGCTTAGCGGCACAGGGTCCCCTCGAGCAGTACTTC.

This chain joins TRBV5-1 and TRBJ1-4; the D is unclear. From germline, CDR1 is SGHRS and CDR2 YFSETQ. The V end lost 0 bases, the J end lost 5 bases, and 8 bases lay between the germline ends. CDR3 length: 14 amino acids. CDR3 DNA sequence: TGCGCCAGCAGCTTGGACAGCACCAATGAAAAACTGTTTTTT. Its translation: CASSLDSTNEKLFF. The full variable domain, rest sourced from reference TRBV5-1 and TRBJ1-4, is KAGVTQTPRYLIKTRGQQVTLSCSPISGHRSVSWYQQTPGQGLQFLFEYFSETQRNKGNFPGRFSGRQFSNSRSEMNVSTLELGDSALYLCASSLDSTNEKLFFGSGTQLSVL.

This clonotype has only a few counts. The rearrangement joins TRBV4-2 to TRBJ2-3; 14 bases are shared with TRBD2. Per germline, CDR1 LGHNA and CDR2 YNFKEQ. The length of the CDR3 is 19 residues. Trimming cost V 4 bases and J 3 bases; bases outside gene matches: 12. The CDR3 DNA sequence: TGTGCCAGCAGCCTTCCCGGGACTAGCGGGAGTGGGGGTACAGATACGCAGTATTTT. Translated, it gives CASSLPGTSGSGGTDTQYF.

The rearrangement joins TRBV3-1 to TRBJ2-3, with 13 bases aligning to TRBD2. Trimming removed 3 bases from V and 3 bases from J; junction bases left unmatched: 6. Germline CDR1 LGHDT, CDR2 YNNKEL (reference sequence). The CDR3 length is 17 residues. CDR3 residues: CASSHWTSGGKTDTQYF. DNA of the CDR3: TGTGCCAGCAGCCATTGGACTAGCGGGGGAAAGACAGATACGCAGTATTTT.

V is TRBV27 and J is TRBJ1-1; D unresolved. CDR1 and CDR2 (germline): MNHEY, SMNVEV (reference sequence). The CDR3 has 13 amino acids. V lost 4 bases, J lost 8 bases, and 14 bases lay in between. The DNA of the CDR3 is TGTGCCAGCAGTTCTTCCCTGCAATCCGAAGCTTTCTTT. This sequence encodes CASSSSLQSEAFF.

The chain couples TRBV5-6 to TRBJ2-5; D is perhaps TRBD1 or TRBD2 (7 bases each). CDR3 length equals 13 residues. The V gene's germline CDR1 is SGHDT and CDR2 YYEEEE. V was trimmed by 2 bases and J by 10 bases, leaving 15 bases between them. CDR3 sequence (DNA): TGTGCCAGCAGCTTACAGGGGCCGGGGGGCCAGTACTTC. Translating it yields CASSLQGPGGQYF. Together with reference TRBV5-6 and TRBJ2-5, the CDR3 gives the full variable domain: DAGVTQSPTHLIKTRGQQVTLRCSPKSGHDTVSWYQQALGQGPQFIFQYYEEEERQRGNFPDRFSGHQFPNYSSELNVNALLLGDSALYLCASSLQGPGGQYFGPGTRLLVL.

This clonotype turned up a few times. This rearrangement joins TRBV4-1 to TRBJ2-7; 9 bases match TRBD1. Germline CDR1 MGHRA, CDR2 YSYEKL. This CDR3 has 15 amino acids. Trimming cost V 2 bases and J 4 bases; bases outside gene matches: 6. In nucleotides, the CDR3 is TGCGCCAGCAGCCAAAATGCCGGGACAGGGTACGAGCAGTACTTC. This sequence encodes CASSQNAGTGYEQYF.

This chain links TRBV5-1 with TRBJ2-3; a weak D match, TRBD1 (7 bases). The CDR3 covers 16 residues. V was clipped by 4 bases and J by 2 bases, with 17 bases between them. Germline assignment: CDR1 SGHRS and CDR2 YFSETQ. CDR3 DNA: TGCGCCAGCAGCCGCGGGACAGCGACTTACACAGATACGCAGTATTTT. Protein: CASSRGTATYTDTQYF.